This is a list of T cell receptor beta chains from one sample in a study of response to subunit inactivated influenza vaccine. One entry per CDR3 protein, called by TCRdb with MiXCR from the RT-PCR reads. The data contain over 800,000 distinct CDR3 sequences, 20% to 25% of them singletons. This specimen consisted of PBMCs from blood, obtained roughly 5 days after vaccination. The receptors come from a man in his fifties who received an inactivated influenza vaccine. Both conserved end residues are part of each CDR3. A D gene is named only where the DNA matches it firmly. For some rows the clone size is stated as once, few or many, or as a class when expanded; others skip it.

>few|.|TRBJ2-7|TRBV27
CASSLGPGEQYF
TGTGCCAGCAGTTTGGGGCCGGGCGAGCAGTACTTC
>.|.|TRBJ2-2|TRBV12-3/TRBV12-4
CASILGANTGELFF
TGTGCCAGCATCCTTGGGGCGAACACCGGGGAGCTGTTTTTT
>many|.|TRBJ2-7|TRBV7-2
CASSLGVGEQYF
TGTGCCAGCAGCTTAGGGGTAGGGGAGCAGTACTTC
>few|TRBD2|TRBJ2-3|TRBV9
CASSPIAGGRTDTQYF
TGTGCCAGCAGCCCGATAGCGGGAGGGCGCACAGATACGCAGTATTTT
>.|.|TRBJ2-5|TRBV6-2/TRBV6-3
CASTDRDVKTQYF
TGTGCCAGCACCGACCGGGACGTGAAGACCCAGTACTTC
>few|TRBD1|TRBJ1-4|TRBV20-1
CSATGTGDEKLFF
TGCAGTGCTACCGGGACAGGGGATGAAAAACTGTTTTTT
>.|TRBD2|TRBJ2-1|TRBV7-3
CASSLYKLAGVNEQFF
TGTGCCAGCAGCTTATATAAACTAGCGGGAGTCAATGAGCAGTTCTTC
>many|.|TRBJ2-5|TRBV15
CATSRGYKETQYF
TGTGCCACCAGCAGAGGATACAAGGAGACCCAGTACTTC
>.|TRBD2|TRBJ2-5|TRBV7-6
CASSLANPNIAGVQETQYF
TGTGCCAGCAGCTTAGCGAACCCCAACATAGCGGGGGTCCAGGAGACCCAGTACTTC
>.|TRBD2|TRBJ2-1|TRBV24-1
CATSVSTSGIYNEQFF
TGTGCCACCAGTGTGAGTACTAGCGGGATTTACAATGAGCAGTTCTTC
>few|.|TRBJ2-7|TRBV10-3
CAISGPQGPSSEQYF
TGTGCCATCAGTGGCCCACAGGGCCCCTCCTCCGAGCAGTACTTC
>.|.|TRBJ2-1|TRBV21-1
CRGSFNEQFF
TGTCGGGGGTCCTTCAATGAGCAGTTCTTC
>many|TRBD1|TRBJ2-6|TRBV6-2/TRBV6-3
CASSHRTGAANVLTF
TGTGCCAGCAGTCACCGGACAGGGGCGGCCAACGTCCTGACTTTC
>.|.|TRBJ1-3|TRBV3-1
CASSEGQLSGNTIYF
TGTGCCAGCAGCGAGGGACAACTCTCTGGAAACACCATATATTTT
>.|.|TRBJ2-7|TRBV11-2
CASSLVPGKTHFYEQYF
TGTGCCAGCAGCTTAGTGCCAGGGAAGACCCATTTCTACGAGCAGTACTTC
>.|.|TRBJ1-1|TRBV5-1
CASRGSRGGLSTEAFF
TGCGCCAGCCGCGGCTCCCGGGGGGGGCTGAGTACTGAAGCTTTCTTT
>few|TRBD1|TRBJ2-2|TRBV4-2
CASSQFRGRSTGELFF
TGTGCCAGCAGCCAATTCAGGGGGCGTTCCACCGGGGAGCTGTTTTTT
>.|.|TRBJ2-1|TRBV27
CASSLSRLRGEQFF
TGTGCCAGCAGTTTATCGAGGCTGAGGGGTGAGCAGTTCTTC
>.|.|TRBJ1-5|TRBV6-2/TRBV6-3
CASKQGASQPQHF
TGTGCCAGCAAACAGGGTGCAAGCCAGCCCCAGCATTTT
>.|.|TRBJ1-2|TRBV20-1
CSARPRGGVNYGYTF
TGCAGTGCTAGACCGCGAGGGGGAGTTAACTATGGCTACACCTTC
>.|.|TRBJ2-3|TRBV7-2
CASSWDLTDTQYF
TGTGCCAGCAGCTGGGACCTCACAGATACGCAGTATTTT
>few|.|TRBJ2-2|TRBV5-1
CASSSLDTTGELFF
TGCGCCAGCAGCTCCCTTGACACCACCGGGGAGCTGTTTTTT
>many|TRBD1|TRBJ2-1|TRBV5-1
CASSPWDRGGGELFF
TGCGCCAGCAGTCCTTGGGACAGGGGGGGAGGCGAGCTGTTCTTC
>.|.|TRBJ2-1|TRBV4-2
CASSLEDSYNEQFF
TGTGCCAGCAGCCTCGAAGACTCCTACAATGAGCAGTTCTTC
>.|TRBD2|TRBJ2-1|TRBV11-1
CASSSILGLAENYNEQFF
TGTGCCAGCAGCTCAATCCTGGGACTAGCGGAAAACTACAATGAGCAGTTCTTC
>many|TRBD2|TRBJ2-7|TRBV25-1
CASRREGLAGGRQYF
TGTGCCAGCAGAAGGGAGGGACTAGCGGGGGGACGGCAGTACTTC
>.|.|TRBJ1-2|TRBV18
CASYAGTANYGYTF
TGTGCCAGCTACGCAGGGACCGCTAACTATGGCTACACCTTC
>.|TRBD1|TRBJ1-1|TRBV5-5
CASSLGQGQNTEAFF
TGTGCCAGCAGCTTGGGACAGGGGCAGAACACTGAAGCTTTCTTT
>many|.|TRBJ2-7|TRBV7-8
CASSPGPEDEQYF
TGTGCCAGCAGCCCCGGACCCGAGGACGAGCAGTACTTC